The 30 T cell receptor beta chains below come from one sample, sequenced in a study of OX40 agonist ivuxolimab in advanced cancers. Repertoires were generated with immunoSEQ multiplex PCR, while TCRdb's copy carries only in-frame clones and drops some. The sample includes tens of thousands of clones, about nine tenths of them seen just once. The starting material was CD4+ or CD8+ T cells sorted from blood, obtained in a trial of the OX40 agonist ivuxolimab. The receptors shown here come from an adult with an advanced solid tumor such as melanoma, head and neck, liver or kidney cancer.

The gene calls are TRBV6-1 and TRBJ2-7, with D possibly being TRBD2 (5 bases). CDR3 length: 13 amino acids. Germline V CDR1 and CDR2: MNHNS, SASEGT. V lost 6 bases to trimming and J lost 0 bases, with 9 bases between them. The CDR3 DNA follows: TGTGCCAGCAGATCGACTACCTCCTACGAGCAGTACTTC. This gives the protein CASRSTTSYEQYF.

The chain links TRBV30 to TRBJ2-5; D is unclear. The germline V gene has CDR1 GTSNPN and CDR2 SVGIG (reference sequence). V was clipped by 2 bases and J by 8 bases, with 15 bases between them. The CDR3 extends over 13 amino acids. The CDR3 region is CAWSMVGPNTQYF. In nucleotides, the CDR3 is TGTGCCTGGAGTATGGTCGGCCCCAATACCCAGTACTTC.

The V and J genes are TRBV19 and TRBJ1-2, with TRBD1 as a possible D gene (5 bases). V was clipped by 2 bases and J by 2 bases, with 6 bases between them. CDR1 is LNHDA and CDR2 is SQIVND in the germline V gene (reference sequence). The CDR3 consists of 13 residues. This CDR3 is CASSINRNYGYTF. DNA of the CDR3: TGTGCCAGTAGTATAAACAGGAACTATGGCTACACCTTC.

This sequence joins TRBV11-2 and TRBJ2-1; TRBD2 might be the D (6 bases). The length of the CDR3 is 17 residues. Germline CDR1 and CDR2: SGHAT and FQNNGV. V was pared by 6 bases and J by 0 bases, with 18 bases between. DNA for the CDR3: TGTGCCAGCAGTTACCACATAGCGGAAGGCTCCTACAATGAGCAGTTCTTC. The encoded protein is CASSYHIAEGSYNEQFF. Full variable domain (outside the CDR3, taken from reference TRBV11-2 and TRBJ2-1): EAGVAQSPRYKIIEKRQSVAFWCNPISGHATLYWYQQILGQGPKLLIQFQNNGVVDDSQLPKDRFSAERLKGVDSTLKIQPAKLEDSAVYLCASSYHIAEGSYNEQFFGPGTRLTVL.

The DNA for the CDR3 is TGTGCCAGCAGATCGGACACTAGGAACACTGAAGCTTTCTTT. Amino acid sequence: CASRSDTRNTEAFF. The genes are TRBV6-5 and TRBJ1-1, with a possible D match to TRBD1 (5 bases). The CDR3 is 14 amino acids. CDR1 and CDR2 (germline): MNHEY, SVGAGI. The germline V and J ends were trimmed by 6 bases and 1 base, with 12 bases remaining between them.

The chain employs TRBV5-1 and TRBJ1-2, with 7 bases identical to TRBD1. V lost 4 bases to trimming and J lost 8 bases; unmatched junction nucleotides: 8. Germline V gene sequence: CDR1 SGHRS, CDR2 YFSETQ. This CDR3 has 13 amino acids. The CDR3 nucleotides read TGCGCCAGCAGCCTGGGACAGCGGGAAGGCTACACCTTC. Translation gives CASSLGQREGYTF.

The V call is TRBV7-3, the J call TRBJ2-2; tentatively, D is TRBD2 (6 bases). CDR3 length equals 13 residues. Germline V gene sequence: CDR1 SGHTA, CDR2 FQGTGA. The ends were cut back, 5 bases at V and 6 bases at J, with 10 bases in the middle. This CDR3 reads CASSPRLAGELFF. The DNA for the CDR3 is TGTGCCAGCAGCCCAAGACTAGCCGGGGAGCTGTTTTTT.

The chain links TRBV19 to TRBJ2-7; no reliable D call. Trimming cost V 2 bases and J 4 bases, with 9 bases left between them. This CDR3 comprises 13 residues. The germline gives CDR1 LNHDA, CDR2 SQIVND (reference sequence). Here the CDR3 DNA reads TGTGCCAGTAGTATAAGTCCCGGGTACGAGCAGTACTTC. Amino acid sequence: CASSISPGYEQYF.

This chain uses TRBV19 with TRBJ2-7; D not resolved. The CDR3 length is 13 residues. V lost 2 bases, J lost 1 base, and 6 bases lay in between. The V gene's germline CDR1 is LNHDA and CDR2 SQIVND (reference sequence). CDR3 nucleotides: TGTGCCAGTAGTATAAGCAGATCCTACGAGCAGTACTTC. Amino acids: CASSISRSYEQYF.

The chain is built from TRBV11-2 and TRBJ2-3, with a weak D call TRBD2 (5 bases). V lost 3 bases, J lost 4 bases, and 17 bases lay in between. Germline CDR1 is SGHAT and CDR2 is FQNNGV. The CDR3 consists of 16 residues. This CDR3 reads CASSFTEGLFADTQYF. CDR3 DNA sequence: TGTGCCAGCAGCTTTACAGAGGGCCTCTTTGCAGATACGCAGTATTTT.

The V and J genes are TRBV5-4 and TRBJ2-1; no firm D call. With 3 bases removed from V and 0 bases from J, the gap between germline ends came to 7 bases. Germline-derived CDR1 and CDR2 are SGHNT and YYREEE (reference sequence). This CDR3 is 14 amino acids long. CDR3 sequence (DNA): TGTGCCAGCAGCTCAAGTAGCTCCTACAATGAGCAGTTCTTC. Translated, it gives CASSSSSSYNEQFF. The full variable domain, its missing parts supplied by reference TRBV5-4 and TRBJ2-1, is ETGVTQSPTHLIKTRGQQVTLRCSSQSGHNTVSWYQQALGQGPQFIFQYYREEENGRGNFPPRFSGLQFPNYSSELNVNALELDDSALYLCASSSSSSYNEQFFGPGTRLTVL.

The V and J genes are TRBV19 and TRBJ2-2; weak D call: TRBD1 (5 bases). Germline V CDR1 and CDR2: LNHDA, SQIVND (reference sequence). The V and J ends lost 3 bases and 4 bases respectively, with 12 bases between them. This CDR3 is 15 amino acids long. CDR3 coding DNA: TGTGCCAGTAGTATCCAGGGAACCTTCACCGGGGAGCTGTTTTTT. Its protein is CASSIQGTFTGELFF.

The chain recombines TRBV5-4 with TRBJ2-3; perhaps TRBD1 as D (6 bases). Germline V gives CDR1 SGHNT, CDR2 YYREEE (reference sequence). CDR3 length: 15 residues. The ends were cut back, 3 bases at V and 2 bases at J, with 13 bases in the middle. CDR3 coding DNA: TGTGCCAGCAGCTCCCAGGGGTCAGACACAGATACGCAGTATTTT. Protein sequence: CASSSQGSDTDTQYF. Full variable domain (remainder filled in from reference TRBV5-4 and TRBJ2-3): ETGVTQSPTHLIKTRGQQVTLRCSSQSGHNTVSWYQQALGQGPQFIFQYYREEENGRGNFPPRFSGLQFPNYSSELNVNALELDDSALYLCASSSQGSDTDTQYFGPGTRLTVL.

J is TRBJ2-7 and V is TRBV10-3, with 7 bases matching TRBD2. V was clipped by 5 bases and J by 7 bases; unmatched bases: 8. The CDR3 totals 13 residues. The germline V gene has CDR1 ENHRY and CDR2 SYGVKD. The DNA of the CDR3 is TGTGCCATCAGTACGCGACCGCGGGAGGAGCAGTACTTC. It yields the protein CAISTRPREEQYF.

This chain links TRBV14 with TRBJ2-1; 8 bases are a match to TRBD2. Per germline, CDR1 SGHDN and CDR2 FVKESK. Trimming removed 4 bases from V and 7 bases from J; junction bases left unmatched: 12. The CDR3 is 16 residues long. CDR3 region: CASSPTQWRGVNEQFF. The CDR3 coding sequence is TGTGCCAGCAGCCCTACGCAGTGGCGGGGGGTTAATGAGCAGTTCTTC.

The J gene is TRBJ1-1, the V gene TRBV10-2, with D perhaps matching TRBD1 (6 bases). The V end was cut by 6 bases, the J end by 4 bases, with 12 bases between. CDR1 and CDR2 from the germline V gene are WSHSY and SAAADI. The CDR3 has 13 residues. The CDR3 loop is CASRYQGGTEAFF. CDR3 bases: TGCGCCAGCAGGTACCAAGGGGGCACTGAAGCTTTCTTT.

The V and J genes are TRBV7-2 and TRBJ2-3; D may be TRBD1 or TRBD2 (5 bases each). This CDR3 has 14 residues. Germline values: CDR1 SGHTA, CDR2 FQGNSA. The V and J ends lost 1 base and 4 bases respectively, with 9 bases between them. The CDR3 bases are TGTGCCAGCAGCTTAGATGGGGGAGCAGATACGCAGTATTTT. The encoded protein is CASSLDGGADTQYF.

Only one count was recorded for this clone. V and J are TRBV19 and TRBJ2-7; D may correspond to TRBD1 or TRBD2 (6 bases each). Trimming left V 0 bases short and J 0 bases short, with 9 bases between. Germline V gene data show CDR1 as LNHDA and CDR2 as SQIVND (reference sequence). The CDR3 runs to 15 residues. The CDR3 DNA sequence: TGTGCCAGTAGTATAGATTCGGGGGCCTCCTACGAGCAGTACTTC. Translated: CASSIDSGASYEQYF.

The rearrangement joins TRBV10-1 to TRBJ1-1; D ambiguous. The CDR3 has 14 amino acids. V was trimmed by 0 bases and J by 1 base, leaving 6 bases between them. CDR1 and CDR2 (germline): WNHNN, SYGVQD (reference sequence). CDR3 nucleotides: TGCGCCAGCAGTGAGTCGATCGCGAACACTGAAGCTTTCTTT. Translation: CASSESIANTEAFF.

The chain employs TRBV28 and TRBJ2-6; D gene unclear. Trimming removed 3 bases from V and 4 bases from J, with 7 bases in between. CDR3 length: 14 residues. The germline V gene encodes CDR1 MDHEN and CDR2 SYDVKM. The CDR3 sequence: CASSFVSGANVLTF. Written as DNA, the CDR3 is TGTGCCAGCAGTTTTGTATCGGGGGCCAACGTCCTGACTTTC. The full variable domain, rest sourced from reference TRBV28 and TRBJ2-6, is DVKVTQSSRYLVKRTGEKVFLECVQDMDHENMFWYRQDPGLGLRLIYFSYDVKMKEKGDIPEGYSVSREKKERFSLILESASTNQTSMYLCASSFVSGANVLTFGAGSRLTVL.

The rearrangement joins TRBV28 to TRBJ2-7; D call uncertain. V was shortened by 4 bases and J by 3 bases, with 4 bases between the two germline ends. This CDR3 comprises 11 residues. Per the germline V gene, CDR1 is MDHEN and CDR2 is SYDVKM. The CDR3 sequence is CASSSHYEQYF. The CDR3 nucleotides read TGTGCCAGCAGTTCCCACTACGAGCAGTACTTC.

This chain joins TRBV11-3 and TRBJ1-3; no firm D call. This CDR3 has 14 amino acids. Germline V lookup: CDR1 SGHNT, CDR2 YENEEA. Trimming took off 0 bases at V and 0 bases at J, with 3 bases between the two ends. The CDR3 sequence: CASSLDSSGNTIYF. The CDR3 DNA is TGTGCCAGCAGCTTAGACAGCTCTGGAAACACCATATATTTT.

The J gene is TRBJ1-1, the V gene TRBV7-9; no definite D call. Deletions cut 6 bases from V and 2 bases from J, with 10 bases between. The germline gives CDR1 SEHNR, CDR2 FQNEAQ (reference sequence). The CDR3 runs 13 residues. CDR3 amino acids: CASRTSGNTEAFF. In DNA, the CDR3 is TGTGCCAGCAGAACATCGGGAAACACTGAAGCTTTCTTT. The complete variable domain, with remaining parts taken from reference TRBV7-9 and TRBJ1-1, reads DTGVSQNPRHKITKRGQNVTFRCDPISEHNRLYWYRQTLGQGPEFLTYFQNEAQLEKSRLLSDRFSAERPKGSFSTLEIQRTEQGDSAMYLCASRTSGNTEAFFGQGTRLTVV.

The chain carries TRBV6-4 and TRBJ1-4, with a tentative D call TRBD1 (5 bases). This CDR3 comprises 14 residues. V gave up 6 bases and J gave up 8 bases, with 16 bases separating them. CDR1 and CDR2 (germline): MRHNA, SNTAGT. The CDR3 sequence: CASRDRQRDEKLFF. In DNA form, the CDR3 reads TGTGCCAGCAGGGACCGCCAGAGGGACGAAAAACTGTTTTTT.

The CDR3 spells CASSLAGARSYEQYF. The CDR3 DNA sequence: TGTGCCAGCAGCCTAGCGGGAGCCCGCTCCTACGAGCAGTACTTC. The V gene is TRBV2, the J gene TRBJ2-7; TRBD2 aligns across 10 bases. This CDR3 is built from 15 residues. The J segment lost 0 bases and the V segment lost 6 bases, leaving 5 bases of the junction unmatched. The germline gives CDR1 SNHLY, CDR2 FYNNEI.

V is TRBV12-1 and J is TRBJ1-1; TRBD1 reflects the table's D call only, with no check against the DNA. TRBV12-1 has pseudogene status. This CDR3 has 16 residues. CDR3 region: CASSPPDRGQHTEAFF. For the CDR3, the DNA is TGTGCCAGCAGCCCCCCCGACAGGGGGCAACACACTGAAGCTTTCTTT.

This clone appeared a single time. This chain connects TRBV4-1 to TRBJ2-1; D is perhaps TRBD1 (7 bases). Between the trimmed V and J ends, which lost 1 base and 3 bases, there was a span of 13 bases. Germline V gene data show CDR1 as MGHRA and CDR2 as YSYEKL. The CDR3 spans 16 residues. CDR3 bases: TGCGCCAGCAGCCAAGTGCAGGGGGGTGTCTACAATGAGCAGTTCTTC. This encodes CASSQVQGGVYNEQFF.

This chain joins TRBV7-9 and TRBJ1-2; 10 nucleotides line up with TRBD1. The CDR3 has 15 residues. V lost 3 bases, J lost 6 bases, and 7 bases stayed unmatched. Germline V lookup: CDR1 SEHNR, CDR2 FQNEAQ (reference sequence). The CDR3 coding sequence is TGTGCCAGCAGCTTGAATTCGGGACAGGGGAATGGCTACACCTTC. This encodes CASSLNSGQGNGYTF.

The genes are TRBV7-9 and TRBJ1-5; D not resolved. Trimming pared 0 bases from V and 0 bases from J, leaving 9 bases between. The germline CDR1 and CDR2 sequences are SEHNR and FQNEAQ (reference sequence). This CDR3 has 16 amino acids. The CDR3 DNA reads TGTGCCAGCAGCTTAGCGAAAGGTAATAGCAATCAGCCCCAGCATTTT. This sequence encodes CASSLAKGNSNQPQHF.

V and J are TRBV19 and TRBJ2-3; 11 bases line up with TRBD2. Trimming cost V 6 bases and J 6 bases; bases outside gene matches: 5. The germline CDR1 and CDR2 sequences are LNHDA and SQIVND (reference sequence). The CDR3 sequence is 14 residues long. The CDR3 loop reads CASRTSGRSDTQYF. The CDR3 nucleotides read TGTGCCAGTAGAACTAGCGGGAGATCGGATACGCAGTATTTT.